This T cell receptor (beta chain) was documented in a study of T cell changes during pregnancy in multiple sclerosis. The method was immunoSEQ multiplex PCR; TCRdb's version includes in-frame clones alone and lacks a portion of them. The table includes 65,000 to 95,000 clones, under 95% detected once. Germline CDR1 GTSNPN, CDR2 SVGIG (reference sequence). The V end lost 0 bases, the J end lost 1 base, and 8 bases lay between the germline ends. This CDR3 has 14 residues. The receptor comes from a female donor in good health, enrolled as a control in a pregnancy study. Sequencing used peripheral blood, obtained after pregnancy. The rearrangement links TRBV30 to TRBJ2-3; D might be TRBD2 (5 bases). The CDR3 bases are TGTGCCTGGAGTGTAAACGGGGGCACAGATACGCAGTATTTT. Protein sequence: CAWSVNGGTDTQYF.